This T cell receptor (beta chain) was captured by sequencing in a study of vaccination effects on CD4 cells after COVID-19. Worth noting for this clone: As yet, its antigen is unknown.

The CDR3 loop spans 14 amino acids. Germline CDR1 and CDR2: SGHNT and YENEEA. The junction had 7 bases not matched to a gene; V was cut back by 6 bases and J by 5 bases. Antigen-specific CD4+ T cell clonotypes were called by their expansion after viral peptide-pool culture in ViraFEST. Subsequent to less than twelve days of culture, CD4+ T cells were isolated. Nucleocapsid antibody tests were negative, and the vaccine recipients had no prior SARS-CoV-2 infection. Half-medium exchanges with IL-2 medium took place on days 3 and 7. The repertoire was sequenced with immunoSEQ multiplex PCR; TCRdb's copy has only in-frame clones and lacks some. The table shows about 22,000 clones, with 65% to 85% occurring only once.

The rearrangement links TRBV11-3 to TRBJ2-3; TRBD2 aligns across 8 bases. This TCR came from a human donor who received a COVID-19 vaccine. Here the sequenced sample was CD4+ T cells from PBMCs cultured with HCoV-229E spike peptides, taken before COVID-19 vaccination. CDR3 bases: TGTGCCAGCAGTCCCAGCGGGAGTTTAGATACGCAGTATTTT. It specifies CASSPSGSLDTQYF.